What follows are 14 T cell receptor beta chains derived from one specimen sequenced in a study of Tregs in tolerant kidney transplant recipients. Using immunoSEQ multiplex PCR, the repertoire was profiled, and TCRdb retains in-frame clones only, with some absent. Found here are 200,000 to 300,000 clones, roughly 84% of them singletons; the top ten hold about 0.58%. Sample: CD4+ T cells from blood. Every receptor here comes from a human donor in good health.

The chain employs TRBV5-4 and TRBJ2-1, with a tentative D call TRBD2 (5 bases). This CDR3 region has 15 residues. V was clipped by 4 bases and J by 2 bases, with 13 bases between them. The germline CDR1 and CDR2 sequences are SGHNT and YYREEE (reference sequence). The CDR3 sequence: CASSTRAATYNEQFF. CDR3 DNA: TGTGCCAGCAGCACCCGAGCGGCCACCTACAATGAGCAGTTCTTC.

The V and J genes are TRBV30 and TRBJ2-7, with unresolved D. Germline loops: CDR1 GTSNPN, CDR2 SVGIG (reference sequence). CDR3 length equals 15 residues. Trimming removed 0 bases from V and 4 bases from J, with 16 bases in between. The CDR3 DNA is TGTGCCTGGAGTGTCCCATACCTCCTTGATTACGAGCAGTACTTC. Its protein product is CAWSVPYLLDYEQYF.

The gene calls are TRBV5-4 and TRBJ1-5, with 7 bases that match TRBD1. This CDR3 comprises 15 residues. Unmatched junction bases numbered 4, after V lost 4 bases and J lost 0 bases. The V gene's germline CDR1 is SGHNT and CDR2 YYREEE (reference sequence). The CDR3 sequence is CASSPGGSSNQPQHF. The DNA for the CDR3 is TGTGCCAGCAGCCCAGGGGGGTCTAGCAATCAGCCCCAGCATTTT.

The V and J genes are TRBV5-1 and TRBJ2-7; D unresolved. The germline V and J ends were trimmed by 2 bases and 0 bases, with 15 bases remaining between them. This CDR3 has 16 residues. Looked up from germline, CDR1 is SGHRS and CDR2 is YFSETQ. CDR3 DNA: TGCGCCAGCAGCTTAAACCCTGGATCGAGCTCCTACGAGCAGTACTTC. This codes for CASSLNPGSSSYEQYF.

As DNA, the CDR3 is TGTGCCAGCAGTTCCCCGCTAGTCGAGCAGTACTTC. This codes for CASSSPLVEQYF. The chain links TRBV27 to TRBJ2-7; unclear D gene. Trimming removed 4 bases from V and 6 bases from J, with 10 bases in between. The CDR3 is 12 residues long. Germline-derived CDR1 and CDR2 are MNHEY and SMNVEV (reference sequence).

This rearrangement joins TRBV5-1 to TRBJ1-1, with 8 bases that match TRBD1. J was trimmed by 6 bases and V by 4 bases; bases with no gene match: 11. The germline CDR1 and CDR2 sequences are SGHRS and YFSETQ. The CDR3 spans 15 residues. CDR3 nucleotides: TGCGCCAGCAGCCCCCGGACAGGGAGGATCGCTGAAGCTTTCTTT. This translates into CASSPRTGRIAEAFF.

The chain combines TRBV6-5 with TRBJ2-7; no firm D call. Per the germline V gene, CDR1 is MNHEY and CDR2 is SVGAGI. The CDR3 runs to 13 residues. Trimming took 6 bases from V and 3 from J, leaving 12 bases between them. CDR3 DNA sequence: TGTGCCAGCAGGAGGACCAACCTCTACGAGCAGTACTTC. Translation: CASRRTNLYEQYF.

The chain employs TRBV10-2 and TRBJ1-5, with 10 bases lining up with TRBD1. Germline lookup yields CDR1 WSHSY and CDR2 SAAADI. This CDR3 comprises 16 residues. Germline trimming cut 7 bases from V and 6 bases from J; bases unmatched to any gene: 12. The CDR3 loop is CASTPGQGIGRQPQHF. CDR3 DNA sequence: TGCGCCAGCACCCCGGGACAGGGGATAGGGCGTCAGCCCCAGCATTTT.

The CDR3 DNA sequence: TGCGCCAGCAGCCTATCGGGACAGGGTGGAAACACCATATATTTT. Translating gives CASSLSGQGGNTIYF. The chain is built from TRBV5-1 and TRBJ1-3, with 9 bases matching TRBD1. Trimming at V came to 4 bases and at J to 3 bases, leaving 5 bases not matched to a gene. Germline V CDR1 and CDR2: SGHRS, YFSETQ. CDR3 length: 15 amino acids.

The V call is TRBV9, the J call TRBJ1-2; D unclear. CDR1 is SGDLS, CDR2 YYNGEE, per germline. Trimming cost V 4 bases and J 5 bases, with 15 bases left between them. The CDR3 sequence is 14 residues long. In DNA, the CDR3 is TGTGCCAGCAGCCTTATGGTGGGGAGATATGGCTACACCTTC. Translation: CASSLMVGRYGYTF.

Here the CDR3 DNA reads TGTGCCAGCAGTGACTCGGGTTTCTTCTCCTACGAGCAGTACTTC. Translation gives CASSDSGFFSYEQYF. The V and J genes are TRBV2 and TRBJ2-7; D is undetermined. The CDR3 loop spans 15 amino acids. Germline assignment: CDR1 SNHLY and CDR2 FYNNEI. V lost 3 bases and J lost 0, with 12 bases in between.

To note about this clone: Different DNA sequences within this sample yield the same CDR3. The chain couples TRBV4-1 to TRBJ2-2, with 8 bases that match TRBD1. Germline V CDR1 and CDR2: MGHRA, YSYEKL. J was trimmed by 8 bases and V by 2 bases; bases with no gene match: 4. The CDR3 is 14 amino acids. The CDR3 DNA is TGCGCCAGCAGCCAACCAGGGGGCTCAGGGGAGCTGTTTTTT. Translating it yields CASSQPGGSGELFF.

V is TRBV27 and J is TRBJ2-7; no clear D gene. V dropped 2 bases and J dropped 0 bases, with 11 bases sitting between them. The CDR3 contains 15 residues. Germline V lookup: CDR1 MNHEY, CDR2 SMNVEV (reference sequence). The CDR3 DNA follows: TGTGCCAGCAGTTTAAAGGCGCAACCCTCCTACGAGCAGTACTTC. Translated, it gives CASSLKAQPSYEQYF.

This chain uses TRBV7-8 with TRBJ2-6; D is unclear. V was shortened by 1 base and J by 0 bases, with 4 bases between the two germline ends. The CDR3 totals 15 residues. The germline V gene encodes CDR1 SGHVS and CDR2 FQNEAQ. The DNA for the CDR3 is TGTGCCAGCAGCTTAGGAGGCTCTGGGGCCAACGTCCTGACTTTC. It translates to CASSLGGSGANVLTF.